This paragraph reports one TCR beta chain. Its antigen is unknown. Assay used: immunoSEQ multiplex PCR; TCRdb lists only in-frame clones, some missing. This sample has about 32,000 clones, with around 96% found just once. This sample is drawn from a study of circulating and synovial CD4+ cells in juvenile arthritis. The trim removed 8 bases at V and 8 bases at J, leaving 10 bases unmatched. Germline V gene sequence: CDR1 MNHNS, CDR2 SASEGT. The CDR3 loop spans 13 amino acids. Findings and limits, study-wide: Circulating pathogenic-like lymphocytes shared a substantially higher fraction of CDR3 sequences with synovium than bulk blood.

Sequenced samples came from active juvenile idiopathic arthritis patients. The V gene is TRBV6-1, the J gene TRBJ1-2; 8 bases match TRBD1. Specimen: CD4+ T cells from blood. The receptor was derived from a human donor with juvenile idiopathic arthritis. The CDR3 loop reads CASRSDRGSGYTF. As DNA, the CDR3 is TGTGCCAGCCGTAGCGACAGGGGTAGCGGCTACACCTTC.